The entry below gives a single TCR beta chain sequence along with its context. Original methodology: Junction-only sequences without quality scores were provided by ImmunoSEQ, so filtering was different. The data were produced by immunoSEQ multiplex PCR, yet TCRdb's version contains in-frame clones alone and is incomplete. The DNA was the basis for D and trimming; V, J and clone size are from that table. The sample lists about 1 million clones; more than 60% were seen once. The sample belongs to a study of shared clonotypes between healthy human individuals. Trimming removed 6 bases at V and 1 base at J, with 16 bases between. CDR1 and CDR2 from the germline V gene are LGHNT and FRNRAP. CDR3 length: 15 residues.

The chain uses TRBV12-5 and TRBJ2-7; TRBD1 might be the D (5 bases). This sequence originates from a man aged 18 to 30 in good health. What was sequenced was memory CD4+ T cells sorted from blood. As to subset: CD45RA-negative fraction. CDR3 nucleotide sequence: TGTGCTAGTGGCCAAACCCCCGACAGATCCTACGAGCAGTACTTC. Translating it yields CASGQTPDRSYEQYF.